This entry describes one T cell receptor beta chain. There is no known antigen for this receptor. Nothing much larger sits one base from this clone, and base qualities are not available. This sample is drawn from a study of cytomegalovirus exposure and HLA in healthy donors (dated by TCRdb to about 2017). About the study as a whole: An earlier analysis of more than 550 of the donors reported under 300 Gb of sequence data and around 110 million unique TCR beta sequences obtained from about 180 million T cells. In the later analysis, no new phenotypic data were used to find candidate immune exposures; instead, reliance was placed on TCR beta sequences and their occurrence across donors. All discovery cohort repertoires had been generated using a single sequencing platform. Among the roughly 400 genotyped donors, 81% belonged to the genetic ancestry cluster associated with self-reported Caucasian donors. Because of strong linkage in the cohort, roughly five DR-DQ haplotypes were treated as single units for association and clustering. Genome-wide SNP genotypes for about three fifths of the roughly 670 donors were used in a later genetic analysis, which treated that subset as a discovery cohort. An early release covering approximately 600 HLA-typed donors comprised 250 to 350 gigabases of sequencing data and around 80 million unique TCR sequences. An earlier analysis of several hundred of the donors used high-throughput TCR beta sequencing to judge whether each TCR beta V gene segment behaved as functional or pseudogenic. In addition to the first cohort of 500 to 850 subjects, a separate validation cohort of 120 different subjects was used. To predict cytomegalovirus infection status, the study combined high-throughput TCR immunosequencing, statistical association of individual TCRs with disease status, and machine learning. A later analysis re-examined previously published TCR beta repertoires from more than 600 donors and added high-resolution HLA genotyping to investigate patterns of TCR occurrence. Among a few hundred genotyped donors of the cohort, an average of approximately 240,000 unique TCR beta nucleotide sequences were sequenced per donor, roughly 18% of them non-productive. The number of donors typed differed by locus, with about 629-630 for A, B, C, DRB1 and DQB1, 522 for DQA1, over 600 for DPA1, and 450 to 480 for DPB1. The aim of the study was to test whether cataloging public T cell receptors could identify signatures of past pathogen exposure. Using immunosequencing, the study profiled T cell repertoires from fewer than 850 subjects and related those repertoires to cytomegalovirus serostatus. Class I and class II HLA loci were covered by the typing at four-digit resolution. Donor age, sex, ethnicity and CMV serostatus were collected together with the repertoire data.

The research as a whole found: Linkage disequilibrium might explain the correlated functional status among segregating V segments, but an unknown experimental factor could not be ruled out. In a later analysis, several top co-occurrence clusters were reported to appear linked to parvovirus B19, influenza, CMV and Epstein-Barr virus. The classifier was reported to diagnose cytomegalovirus status with high specificity and sensitivity in both the original cohort and the validation cohort. The presence/absence analyses assumed that sequencing depth was roughly uniform across donors, and that assumption may not be true. According to a later analysis, TCR association rates differed among HLA loci, with DRB1 alleles showing the most associated TCRs and HLA-C alleles showing the fewest. Because HLA typing was unavailable for some donors at each locus, only the typed subset was used in association tests. According to a later analysis, most CMV-associated TCR beta chains appeared to be HLA-restricted, and the HLA associations seemed to be driven largely by CMV exposure. Assigning TCR associations to individual alleles was difficult when HLA alleles, especially DR and DQ, strongly co-occurred. The 87-base-pair reads could not distinguish some IMGT-functional V segments, including TRBV6-2 and TRBV6-3, so those segments were excluded. Compared with equally common non-associated chains, HLA-associated TCR beta chains in a later analysis were more clonally expanded and had lower generation probabilities. Broadly in line with IMGT annotations, most TCR beta V segments showed up in productive rearrangements about 90% or about 30% of the time in an earlier analysis of approximately 600 of the donors. An association between a missense DCLRE1C variant and V-gene and J-gene trimming of TCR beta chains was found in a later genetic analysis and replicated in an independent cohort. The study gave a list of roughly 150 TCR beta chains associated with cytomegalovirus. Three of the identified cytomegalovirus-associated TCR beta chains were confirmed in vitro to be specific for cytomegalovirus antigens. In a later genetic analysis, fewer N-insertions in productive TCRs were reported among donors in an Asian-associated ancestry cluster than the roughly 670-donor mean. While some public TCRs were present in many individuals, most TCR sequences turned up only very rarely across donors. Specific HLA alleles were associated with 15,000 to 20,000 TCR beta sequences at a false discovery rate of 0.05 in a later analysis. According to the authors, the approach could potentially be generalized to other disease states and immunological phenotypes. The only immune exposure information available for the cohort was CMV serostatus. A cluster of highly shared sequence variants was judged likely to represent a technical artifact of the sequencing pipeline. Seventeen rarely observed V segments, including chromosome 9 orphons, were excluded from the earlier analysis of a few hundred of the donors because counts were too low. The cohort was sequenced for TCR beta chains only, and without alpha or paired-chain data the features that could be detected were limited. A further reported finding was that TCR beta sequences accurately predicted the HLA-A and HLA-B alleles for most subjects in the first cohort.

Reading from cysteine to phenylalanine, the CDR3 counts 13 amino acids. Here the CDR3 DNA is all that survives: 39 bases in frame from base 1. The CDR1 and CDR2 encoded by the germline V gene are MGHRA and YSYEKL. V loses 8 bases at its end and J loses 1 base; junction bases beyond the gene matches: 4. The cohort consisted of some 670 healthy bone marrow donors. At the time of sampling, all cohort members were nominally healthy, though unrecorded immune exposures were likely present. The donor tested CMV seronegative and was one of the 352 seronegative cohort members. Each donor provided a peripheral blood sample, and peripheral blood mononuclear cells were used for TCR beta sequencing. Genomic DNA extraction from the blood cell samples was performed with the Qiagen DNeasy Blood Extraction Kit. The library was obtained by the immunoSEQ multiplex PCR assay. For the multiplex PCR, a mixture combining 60 forward primers for TCR Vbeta segments and 13 reverse primers for TCR Jbeta segments was used. Amplification of the CDR3 region of rearranged TCR beta genes was performed with a multiplex PCR assay on genomic DNA. The Illumina HiSeq System was used to sequence the amplified TCR beta libraries as 87-base-pair reads. In the paper's pipeline: A later analysis counted approximately 76 million unique TCR beta chains across the 640 or so repertoires, and roughly 10 million of these chains were shared by at least two donors. A nearest-neighbor algorithm error-corrected the raw reads and collapsed the reads into unique sequences, merging closely related sequences to remove PCR and sequencing errors. CDR3 sequences were aligned to IMGT reference sequences to assign V, D and J gene segments. For a sequence to be retained, a match of at least six nucleotides to both a V gene segment and a J gene segment was required. Rearrangements were classified as productive when the CDR3 lacked stop codons and remained in frame with V and J, and all other rearrangements were classified as non-productive. CDR3 was defined according to IMGT convention as the region running from the second conserved V-encoded cysteine to the conserved J-encoded phenylalanine. In an earlier analysis of 587 of the donors, sequences lacking an unambiguous match to a single V gene segment were excluded. In an earlier analysis of 587 of the donors, a V segment was called functional when productive rearrangements were above 56.7%, and segregating when the standard deviation between donors exceeded 5%. To diagnose cytomegalovirus status from the catalog of TCR beta chain sequences, a statistical classification framework was built. In a later analysis, V and J genes were assigned by comparing TCR nucleotide sequences against IMGT/GENE-DB human TR gene sequences. In a later analysis, CDR3 sequences and most-parsimonious VDJ recombination scenarios were assigned using the TCRdist pipeline. In a later analysis, each TCR beta chain was defined by its CDR3 amino acid sequence together with its V-gene family, and reads without a unique V-gene family were excluded. In a later analysis, 500 to 700 highly shared, low-generation-probability nucleotide sequences were removed to address suspected cross-contamination and a sequencing artifact. In a later analysis, a clonal expansion index was calculated for each public chain from normalized within-repertoire ranks of inferred template counts. In a later analysis, generation probabilities were computed with a VDJ recombination model fitted to out-of-frame rearrangements, and the resulting probabilities were checked against IGoR. A later analysis scored TCR-TCR, TCR-HLA and TCR-CMV co-occurrence with hypergeometric tests, applying a repertoire-size bias correction to TCR pairs. False discovery rates were estimated in a later analysis by permuting HLA or CMV assignments 20 times. A later analysis grouped co-occurring TCRs with DBSCAN, adding TCRdist sequence similarity when clustering within HLA-allele-positive subsets. Repertoires with fewer than 30,000 or more than 120,000 public chains, plus five repertoires with anomalous nucleotide sharing, were excluded from co-occurrence clustering. TCRdb re-hosts the immuneACCESS table, in-frame sequences only. Its copies lack some clones; in the studies checked, an unresolved V gene accounts for under half of them, and the cause for the rest is not known. The D gene and trimming were derived from the DNA, and the V and J assignments and clone size from that table. This sample holds around 140,000 clones; 75% to 90% were observed only once. The top ten clones comprise less than 2% of the sample.

The sequenced sample was PBMCs. The sequence was obtained from a man aged 35-49 years in good health and CMV-seronegative. This chain is built from TRBV4-1 and TRBJ2-7; the central 8 bases match TRBD1. The base sequence is TGCGCCAGCCGTGGACAGGGATCCTACGAGCAGTACTTC. It codes for CASRGQGSYEQYF.